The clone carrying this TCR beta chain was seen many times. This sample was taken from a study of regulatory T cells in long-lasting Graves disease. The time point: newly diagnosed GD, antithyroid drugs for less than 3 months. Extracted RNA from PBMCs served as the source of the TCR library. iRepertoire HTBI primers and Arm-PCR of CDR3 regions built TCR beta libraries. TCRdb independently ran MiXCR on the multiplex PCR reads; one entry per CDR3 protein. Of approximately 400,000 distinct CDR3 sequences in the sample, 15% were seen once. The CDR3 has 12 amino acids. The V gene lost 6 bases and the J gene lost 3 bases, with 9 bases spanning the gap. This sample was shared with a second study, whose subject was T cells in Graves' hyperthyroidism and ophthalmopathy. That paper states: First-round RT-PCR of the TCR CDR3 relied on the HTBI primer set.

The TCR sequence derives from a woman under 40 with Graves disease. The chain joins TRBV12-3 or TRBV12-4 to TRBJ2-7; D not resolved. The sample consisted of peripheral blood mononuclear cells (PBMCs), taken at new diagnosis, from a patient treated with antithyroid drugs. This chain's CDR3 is CASSKADYEQYF. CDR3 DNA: TGTGCCAGCAGCAAAGCAGACTACGAGCAGTACTTC.